Described below is a single T cell receptor beta chain sequence and its context. The CDR3 totals 15 residues. Looked up from germline, CDR1 is MNHNY and CDR2 is SVGAGI (reference sequence). V lost 6 bases to trimming and J lost 2 bases; unmatched junction nucleotides: 3. Some clones are missing from TCRdb's copy, which holds only in-frame ones; the method was immunoSEQ multiplex PCR. This table holds 250,000 to 300,000 clones, under 90% found once. The sample is drawn from a study of blood T cell repertoires in COVID-19. Study in general: Italy, Spain and the United States were the sources of the convalescent and acute COVID-19 samples. Sources were T cells, B-cell-depleted T cells, or PBMCs; the material itself was cDNA or gDNA.

Categorization into cohorts depended on clinical history that participants reported. Sequencing used PBMCs or T cells enriched from blood (not recorded which). This chain connects TRBV6-6 to TRBJ2-7; 14 nucleotides agree with TRBD2. This sequence originates from a man in his thirties or forties with acute COVID-19. This chain's CDR3 is CASSGTSGSAYEQYV. CDR3 bases: TGTGCCAGCAGCGGGACTAGCGGGAGTGCCTACGAGCAGTACGTC.